This TCR beta chain is from a study of regulatory T cells in long-lasting Graves disease. Study-wide results and limits: Newly diagnosed patients shared about a thousand public clonotypes; persistent patients shared about 2,500. Those with persistent Graves' had less TCR diversity than newly diagnosed patients.

Turning to this clonotype: What it recognizes is unknown.

To make TCR beta libraries, researchers used iRepertoire HTBI primers and Arm-PCR of CDR3 regions. One entry per CDR3 protein results from TCRdb running MiXCR on the multiplex PCR reads. The sample carries approximately 360,000 distinct CDR3 sequences, around 23% recorded once. Time point here: persistent/refractory GD, antithyroid drugs over 5 years with positive TRAb. PBMC-extracted RNA yielded the TCR library. Guidelines of the American Thyroid Association were used to diagnose Graves' disease. The EDTA tubes were filled with about 10 milliliters of drawn peripheral blood. This CDR3 contains 15 residues. V was cut by 6 bases and J by 2 bases, with 14 bases left in between. Germline CDR1 SNHLY, CDR2 FYNNEI.

The sequence was collected from a middle-aged woman with Graves disease. The sequencing here drew on peripheral blood mononuclear cells (PBMCs), taken when the disease was refractory, from a patient treated with antithyroid drugs. The rearrangement links TRBV2 to TRBJ1-5; D perhaps matches TRBD1 (6 bases). As DNA, the CDR3 is TGTGCCAGCAGCGTAGATCCAGGGGGCAATCAGCCCCAGCATTTT. This gives the protein CASSVDPGGNQPQHF.